This T cell receptor (beta chain) came from a study of shared clonotypes between healthy human individuals. Unsorted PBMC samples were amplified in replicate PCRs containing 300 ng DNA, tens of thousands of T cell genomes. The assay was immunoSEQ multiplex PCR, and TCRdb's table has in-frame clones only and misses some. This sample carries roughly 490,000 clones, approximately 80% of them seen once, and the ten largest clones take about an eighth. Study outcomes and limitations: Sequencing depth was predicted to influence how clonotypes are shared among donors.

This clone was seen at least ten times. Its specificity is unknown. Recent acute infections and vaccinations were absent in the healthy HIV-negative adult donors. Genomic DNA, for the unsorted samples, came from about 90 million PBMCs. From germline, CDR1 is MNHEY and CDR2 SVGAGI. V lost 6 bases and J 1 base, leaving 7 bases between the germline ends. There are 14 residues in the CDR3. Specimen: PBMCs. The source of this sequence is a woman in her 40s in good health. Some clones in this sample may be carry-over from other donors' samples. J is TRBJ2-6 and V is TRBV6-5; TRBD2 is a possible D gene (5 bases). The CDR3 bases are TGTGCCAGCAGCGGACTGTCTGGGGCCAACGTCCTGACTTTC. Its translation: CASSGLSGANVLTF.